This T cell receptor (beta chain) was retrieved from a study of regulatory T cells in long-lasting Graves disease. With iRepertoire HTBI primers and Arm-PCR of CDR3 regions, TCR beta libraries were built. Via MiXCR, TCRdb re-called the multiplex PCR reads, giving one row per CDR3 protein. The sample lists hundreds of thousands of distinct CDR3 sequences, less than 20% occurring once. This clonotype was observed at least ten times. V lost 11 bases and J lost 2; bases outside the gene matches: 9. CDR1 MNHEY and CDR2 SVGEGT come from the germline V gene. CDR3 size: 15 residues. As to time point: newly diagnosed GD, antithyroid drugs for less than 3 months. There was RNA extracted from PBMCs, and the TCR library was made from it.

This TCR came from a female donor with Graves disease. The chain combines TRBV6-2 or TRBV6-3 with TRBJ2-3, with 11 nucleotides matching TRBD2. This sample comprised peripheral blood mononuclear cells (PBMCs), obtained at new diagnosis, from a patient treated with antithyroid drugs. CDR3 protein: CAAQTSGTLTDTQYF. For the CDR3, the DNA is TGTGCCGCACAGACTAGCGGGACCCTCACAGATACGCAGTATTTT.